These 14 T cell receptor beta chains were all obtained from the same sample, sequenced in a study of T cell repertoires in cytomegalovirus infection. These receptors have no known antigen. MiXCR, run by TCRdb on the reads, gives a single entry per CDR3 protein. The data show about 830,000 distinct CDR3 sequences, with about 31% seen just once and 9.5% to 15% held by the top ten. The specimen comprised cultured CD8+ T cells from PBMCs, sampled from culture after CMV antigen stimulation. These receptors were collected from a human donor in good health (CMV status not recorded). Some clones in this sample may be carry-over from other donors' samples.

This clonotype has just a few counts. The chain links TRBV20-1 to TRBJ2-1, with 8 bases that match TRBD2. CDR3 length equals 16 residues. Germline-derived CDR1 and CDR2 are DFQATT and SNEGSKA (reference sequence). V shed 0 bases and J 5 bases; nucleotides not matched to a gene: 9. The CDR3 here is CSARDEAGELHNEQFF. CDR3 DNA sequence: TGCAGTGCTAGAGATGAAGCGGGGGAGCTACACAATGAGCAGTTCTTC.

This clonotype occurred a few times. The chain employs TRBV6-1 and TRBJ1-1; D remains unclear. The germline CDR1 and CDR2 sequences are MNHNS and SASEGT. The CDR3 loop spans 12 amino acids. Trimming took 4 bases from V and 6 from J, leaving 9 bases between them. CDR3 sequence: CASSAAYPEAFF. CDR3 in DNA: TGTGCCAGCAGTGCGGCTTACCCTGAAGCTTTCTTT.

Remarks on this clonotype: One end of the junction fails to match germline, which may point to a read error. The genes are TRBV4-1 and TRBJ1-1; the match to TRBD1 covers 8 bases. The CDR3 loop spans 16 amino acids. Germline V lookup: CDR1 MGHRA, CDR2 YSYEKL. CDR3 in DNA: TGCGCCAACAGCCTATTCCGGACAGGGCTGGACACTGAAGCTTTCTTT. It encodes CANSLFRTGLDTEAFF.

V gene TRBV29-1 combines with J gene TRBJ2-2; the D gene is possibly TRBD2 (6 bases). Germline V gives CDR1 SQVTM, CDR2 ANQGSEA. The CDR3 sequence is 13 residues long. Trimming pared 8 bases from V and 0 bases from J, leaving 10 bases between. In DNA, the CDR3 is TGCAGCCCAGGGACTGCGAACACCGGGGAGCTGTTTTTT. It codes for CSPGTANTGELFF.

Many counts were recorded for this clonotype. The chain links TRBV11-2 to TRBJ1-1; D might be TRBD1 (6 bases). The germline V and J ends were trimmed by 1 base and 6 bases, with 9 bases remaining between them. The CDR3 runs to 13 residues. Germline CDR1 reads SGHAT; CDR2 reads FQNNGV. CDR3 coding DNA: TGTGCCAGCAGCTTAGGGAGGACAGCTGAAGCTTTCTTT. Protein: CASSLGRTAEAFF.

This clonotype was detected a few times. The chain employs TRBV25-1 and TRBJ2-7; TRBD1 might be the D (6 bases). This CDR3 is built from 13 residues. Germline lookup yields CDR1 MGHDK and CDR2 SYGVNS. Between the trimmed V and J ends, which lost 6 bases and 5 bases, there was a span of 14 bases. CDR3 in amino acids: CASSRDTRDEQYF. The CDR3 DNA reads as TGTGCCAGCAGCAGGGACACCCGGGACGAGCAGTACTTC.

The CDR3 spells CASSLKGQLNSPLHF. CDR3 nucleotides: TGTGCCAGCAGTTTAAAGGGACAATTAAATTCACCCCTCCACTTT. The V call is TRBV12-3 or TRBV12-4, the J call TRBJ1-6; TRBD1 might be the D (6 bases). CDR3 length equals 15 residues. Trimming shortened V by 2 bases and J by 7 bases, and 12 bases separated the two germline ends.

As DNA, the CDR3 is TGTGCCAGCAGACCTTCGTTGGGGCAAATTAACTATGGCTACACCTTC. Translation gives CASRPSLGQINYGYTF. V usage is TRBV5-4 and J usage is TRBJ1-2, with a tentative D call TRBD1 (5 bases). Germline CDR1 and CDR2: SGHNT and YYREEE (reference sequence). The CDR3 spans 16 residues. The ends were cut back, 5 bases at V and 1 base at J, with 18 bases in the middle.

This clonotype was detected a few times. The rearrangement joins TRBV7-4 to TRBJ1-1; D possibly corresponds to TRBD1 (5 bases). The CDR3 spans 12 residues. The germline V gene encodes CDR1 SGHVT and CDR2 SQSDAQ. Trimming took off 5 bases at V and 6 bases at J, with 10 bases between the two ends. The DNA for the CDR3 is TGTGCCAGCAGCACCCCAGGGCCTGAAGCTTTCTTT. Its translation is CASSTPGPEAFF.

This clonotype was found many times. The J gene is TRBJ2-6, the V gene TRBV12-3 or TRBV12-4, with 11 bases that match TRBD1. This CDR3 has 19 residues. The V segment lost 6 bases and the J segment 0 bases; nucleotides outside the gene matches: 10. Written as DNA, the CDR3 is TGTGCCAGCAGCTCCCCCTGGACAGGGGGCAGCTCTGGGGCCAACGTCCTGACTTTC. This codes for CASSSPWTGGSSGANVLTF.

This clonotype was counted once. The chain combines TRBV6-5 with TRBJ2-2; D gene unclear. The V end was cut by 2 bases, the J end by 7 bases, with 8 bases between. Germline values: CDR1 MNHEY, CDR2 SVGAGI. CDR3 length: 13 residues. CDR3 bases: TGTGCCAGCAGTTACGAGGACGGCGGGGAGCTGTTTTTT. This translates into CASSYEDGGELFF.

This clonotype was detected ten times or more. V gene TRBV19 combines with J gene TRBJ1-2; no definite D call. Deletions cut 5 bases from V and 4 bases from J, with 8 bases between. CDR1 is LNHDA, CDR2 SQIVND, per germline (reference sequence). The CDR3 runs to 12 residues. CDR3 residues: CASSSTRYGYTF. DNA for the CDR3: TGTGCCAGTAGTTCTACGCGCTATGGCTACACCTTC.

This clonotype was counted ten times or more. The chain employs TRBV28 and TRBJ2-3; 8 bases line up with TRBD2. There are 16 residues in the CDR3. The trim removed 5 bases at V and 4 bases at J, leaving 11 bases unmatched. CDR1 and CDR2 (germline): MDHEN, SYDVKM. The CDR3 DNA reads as TGTGCCAGCAGTATCCTCGGGACTAGGGGCCCAGATACGCAGTATTTT. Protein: CASSILGTRGPDTQYF.

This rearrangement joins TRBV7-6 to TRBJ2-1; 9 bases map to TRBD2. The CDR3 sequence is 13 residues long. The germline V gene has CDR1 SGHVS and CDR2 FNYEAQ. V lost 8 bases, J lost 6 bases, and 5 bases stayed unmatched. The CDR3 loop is CASEAGGPNEQFF. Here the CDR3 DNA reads TGTGCCAGCGAGGCGGGGGGGCCCAATGAGCAGTTCTTC.